The 19 T cell receptor beta chains given below trace back to one sample, sequenced in a study of T cells in Graves' hyperthyroidism and ophthalmopathy. RNA transcripts yielded amplified TCR beta CDR3 regions. TCR CDR3 regions were first amplified by RT-PCR with HTBI primers. TCRdb ran MiXCR on the multiplex PCR reads and lists one entry per CDR3 protein. The sample lists approximately 600,000 distinct CDR3 sequences, roughly 14% occurring once. The sequenced material came from blood. The source is a woman aged 40 to 55 with Graves' ophthalmopathy.

This clonotype was detected ten times or more. This sequence joins TRBV6-1 and TRBJ2-2; D uncertain. Germline V gives CDR1 MNHNS, CDR2 SASEGT. CDR3 length: 12 amino acids. The V and J ends lost 6 bases and 8 bases respectively, with 10 bases between them. The chain's CDR3 is CASRDILGELFF. CDR3 sequence (DNA): TGTGCCAGCAGGGATATTTTGGGGGAGCTGTTTTTT.

This clonotype showed up many times. The chain uses TRBV7-8 and TRBJ2-7; 7 bases agree with TRBD1. The CDR3 is made up of 16 amino acids. Germline V gene data show CDR1 as SGHVS and CDR2 as FQNEAQ. Unmatched junction bases numbered 13, after V lost 5 bases and J lost 3 bases. CDR3: CASSRTRQGIGYEQYF. The CDR3 DNA follows: TGTGCCAGCAGCCGGACCCGACAGGGAATCGGCTACGAGCAGTACTTC.

This clonotype was counted ten times or more. The rearrangement uses TRBV6-5 and TRBJ1-2; 9 positions match TRBD1. The CDR3 is 15 residues long. J was trimmed by 8 bases and V by 8 bases; bases with no gene match: 15. Germline lookup yields CDR1 MNHEY and CDR2 SVGAGI. The CDR3 nucleotides are TGTGCCAGCCCACCATGCAGGACAGGGGACGGGGGCTACACCTTC. It translates to CASPPCRTGDGGYTF.

In its sample, this clonotype was seen many times. CDR3 bases: TGTGCCAGCAGTAACCCAGACAGATACGAGCAGTACTTC. Amino acids: CASSNPDRYEQYF. V gene TRBV28 combines with J gene TRBJ2-7, with a weak D call TRBD1 (5 bases). The CDR3 spans 13 residues. Germline-derived CDR1 and CDR2 are MDHEN and SYDVKM. V gave up 5 bases and J gave up 4 bases, with 12 bases separating them.

This clonotype was seen at least ten times. J is TRBJ2-7 and V is TRBV10-2, with TRBD2 as a possible D gene (5 bases). CDR3 length equals 13 residues. The germline CDR1 and CDR2 sequences are WSHSY and SAAADI. The V gene lost 2 bases and the J gene lost 2 bases, with 7 bases spanning the gap. Written as DNA, the CDR3 is TGCGCCAGCAGTGAGGAGGGCCCCTACGAGCAGTACTTC. As protein: CASSEEGPYEQYF.

In its sample, this clonotype was seen a few times. The chain combines TRBV20-1 with TRBJ2-2; TRBD2 aligns across 10 bases. Germline V gene data show CDR1 as DFQATT and CDR2 as SNEGSKA (reference sequence). The length of the CDR3 is 16 residues. V trimming: 6 bases; J trimming: 7 bases; junction bases outside the gene matches: 14. CDR3 sequence reads: CSAPAGGPIGVGELFF. Here the CDR3 DNA reads TGCAGTGCCCCAGCGGGAGGGCCGATTGGGGTCGGGGAGCTGTTTTTT.

This rearrangement joins TRBV20-1 to TRBJ1-6, with D possibly TRBD1 on 5 matching bases. Germline V gene lookup returns CDR1 DFQATT and CDR2 SNEGSKA (reference sequence). Deletions cut 5 bases from V and 6 bases from J, with 8 bases between. This CDR3 contains 12 residues. The CDR3 DNA reads as TGCAGTGCTGGGGGGGGTAATTCACCCCTCCACTTT. Its protein product is CSAGGGNSPLHF.

In this sample, this clonotype turned up many times. The chain links TRBV7-9 to TRBJ2-7; D is unresolved. CDR1 and CDR2 (germline): SEHNR, FQNEAQ (reference sequence). This CDR3 has 14 residues. Trimming removed 1 base at V and 2 bases at J, with 9 bases between. The CDR3 nucleotides read TGTGCCAGCAGCTTAGAAGACCGCGCCTACGAGCAGTACTTC. Amino acids: CASSLEDRAYEQYF. The full variable domain, completed using reference TRBV7-9 and TRBJ2-7, is DTGVSQNPRHKITKRGQNVTFRCDPISEHNRLYWYRQTLGQGPEFLTYFQNEAQLEKSRLLSDRFSAERPKGSFSTLEIQRTEQGDSAMYLCASSLEDRAYEQYFGPGTRLTVT.

V and J are TRBV20-1 and TRBJ2-7; the match to TRBD2 covers 14 bases. The germline gives CDR1 DFQATT, CDR2 SNEGSKA (reference sequence). Trimming removed 1 base from V and 0 bases from J; junction bases left unmatched: 2. CDR3 length equals 16 residues. CDR3 DNA sequence: TGCAGTGCTAGAGGGACTAGCGGGAGGACCTCCTACGAGCAGTACTTC. This translates into CSARGTSGRTSYEQYF.

This clonotype occurred a few times. This chain joins TRBV6-1 and TRBJ2-7; D perhaps matches TRBD2 (6 bases). V gave up 11 bases and J gave up 1 base, with 12 bases separating them. CDR1 MNHNS and CDR2 SASEGT come from the germline V gene. The CDR3 runs to 12 residues. The CDR3 DNA reads as TGTGCCGCGGGACCCCTTTCCTACGAGCAGTACTTC. Encoded protein: CAAGPLSYEQYF.

Ten or more counts support this clonotype. This rearrangement joins TRBV12-3 or TRBV12-4 to TRBJ1-1; 7 nucleotides match TRBD1. This CDR3 is 17 amino acids long. J gave up 0 bases and V 5 bases, and 12 bases lay outside the gene matches. CDR3 amino acids: CASSPRGGGGMNTEAFF. The CDR3, as DNA: TGTGCCAGCAGTCCACGAGGGGGCGGCGGCATGAACACTGAAGCTTTCTTT.

This clonotype was picked up many times. The J gene is TRBJ2-7, the V gene TRBV27; possibly TRBD2 for D (6 bases). Trimming pared 3 bases from V and 7 bases from J, leaving 16 bases between. The CDR3 extends over 14 amino acids. The V gene's germline CDR1 is MNHEY and CDR2 SMNVEV (reference sequence). CDR3 sequence: CASSFVGGRGEQYF. The CDR3 region has the DNA TGTGCCAGCAGTTTTGTGGGAGGCCGAGGGGAGCAGTACTTC.

This clonotype occurred many times. A read error may be the cause here, since a much bigger clone is one base away. The chain combines TRBV6-1 with TRBJ1-5; 7 bases are shared with TRBD1. V was pared by 8 bases and J by 2 bases, with 9 bases of the junction left unmatched. CDR1 MNHNS and CDR2 SASEGT come from the germline V gene. This CDR3 contains 15 residues. The CDR3 spells CASGLTGVGNQPQHF. As DNA, the CDR3 is TGTGCCAGCGGTCTAACAGGGGTGGGCAATCAGCCCCAGCATTTT.

This clonotype was counted at least ten times. The chain combines TRBV6-5 with TRBJ2-7; perhaps TRBD2 as D (6 bases). This CDR3 has 14 residues. V lost 0 bases, J lost 4 bases, and 10 bases lay in between. Germline-derived CDR1 and CDR2 are MNHEY and SVGAGI. The chain's CDR3 is CASSYSLAGYEQYF. The CDR3 bases are TGTGCCAGCAGTTACTCTCTTGCGGGGTACGAGCAGTACTTC.

In its sample, this clonotype was seen a few times. The rearrangement uses TRBV28 and TRBJ2-7; 9 bases match TRBD2. Germline assignment: CDR1 MDHEN and CDR2 SYDVKM. V lost 3 bases and J lost 4; bases outside the gene matches: 13. The CDR3 covers 17 residues. The CDR3 DNA follows: TGTGCCAGCAGTTTCCACTCCTCCCAGCGGGAGGTTTACGAGCAGTACTTC. It yields the protein CASSFHSSQREVYEQYF.

This clonotype was seen at least ten times. This chain links TRBV11-2 with TRBJ2-5; possibly TRBD1 for D (6 bases). Germline loops: CDR1 SGHAT, CDR2 FQNNGV. Trimming pared 4 bases from V and 1 base from J, leaving 10 bases between. This CDR3 is 14 amino acids long. The CDR3 sequence is CASSSNRVQETQYF. DNA for the CDR3: TGTGCCAGCAGCTCGAACAGGGTCCAAGAGACCCAGTACTTC.

There are many counts of this clonotype. The chain uses TRBV29-1 and TRBJ2-7; D is perhaps TRBD1 or TRBD2 (5 bases each). V lost 6 bases and J 4 bases, leaving 19 bases between the germline ends. The germline V gene encodes CDR1 SQVTM and CDR2 ANQGSEA. The CDR3 extends over 14 amino acids. CDR3 in DNA: TGCAGCGTCTCCGGGGACCGTGGCCTTTACGAGCAGTACTTC. This translates into CSVSGDRGLYEQYF.

This clonotype was detected ten times or more. This chain connects TRBV14 to TRBJ2-7, with D unclear. This CDR3 spans 12 amino acids. Between the trimmed V and J ends, which lost 1 base and 6 bases, there was a span of 7 bases. The V gene's germline CDR1 is SGHDN and CDR2 FVKESK. The CDR3 spells CASSQVSREQYF. The CDR3 DNA is TGTGCCAGCAGCCAAGTATCGCGCGAGCAGTACTTC.

The J gene is TRBJ1-6, the V gene TRBV7-2, with D perhaps TRBD1 (5 bases). Germline CDR1 is SGHTA and CDR2 is FQGNSA. Trimming removed 2 bases from V and 10 bases from J, with 12 bases in between. There are 14 residues in the CDR3. The CDR3 is CASSLSQGGSPLHF. DNA for the CDR3: TGTGCCAGCAGCTTATCCCAGGGAGGGTCACCCCTCCACTTT.